These 21 T cell receptor beta chains originate from one sample sequenced in a study of T cells and Merkel cell carcinoma outcomes (dated by TCRdb to between 2020 and 2021). The library was produced with the immunoSEQ multiplex PCR assay. Not all clones reach the TCRdb copy of this immuneACCESS table, which keeps in-frame sequences only. Checked studies attribute under half of the gap to unresolved V genes and leave the rest unexplained. The sample has 9,500 to 15,000 clones on record, just under 97% of them singletons. The ten largest make up 0.93% of the sample. The sequencing input was tumor tissue from Merkel cell carcinoma. Receptors originate from a human donor with Merkel cell carcinoma.

The chain links TRBV7-6 to TRBJ1-4, with D uncertain. Germline V gene sequence: CDR1 SGHVS, CDR2 FNYEAQ. Trimming stripped 5 bases from V and 7 bases from J, with 5 bases between. The CDR3 extends over 11 amino acids. The DNA for the CDR3 is TGTGCCAGCAGCGGTGGTGAAAAACTGTTTTTT. Translating gives CASSGGEKLFF.

The chain joins TRBV9 to TRBJ2-3; TRBD1 or TRBD2 may be the D gene (5 bases each). Per germline, CDR1 SGDLS and CDR2 YYNGEE. The CDR3 has 15 residues. Trimming removed 4 bases from V and 1 base from J, with 13 bases in between. CDR3: CASSPRQGGTDTQYF. The CDR3, as DNA: TGTGCCAGCAGCCCTAGGCAGGGAGGCACAGATACGCAGTATTTT.

The chain joins TRBV12-5 to TRBJ1-2; D is possibly TRBD1 (6 bases). Trimming shortened V by 6 bases and J by 7 bases, and 18 bases separated the two germline ends. CDR1 is LGHNT, CDR2 FRNRAP, per germline. CDR3 length equals 14 residues. In nucleotides, the CDR3 is TGTGCTAGTGGCCTGGGACAATCCCTGGGTGGCTACACCTTC. It encodes CASGLGQSLGGYTF.

The chain links TRBV15 to TRBJ2-5; D may be TRBD1 or TRBD2 (6 bases each). CDR1 LNHNV and CDR2 YYDKDF come from the germline V gene (reference sequence). The CDR3 has 15 amino acids. V was cut by 0 bases and J by 5 bases, with 13 bases left in between. CDR3 residues: CATSRDRRGGETQYF. CDR3 DNA: TGTGCCACCAGCAGAGATAGGCGAGGGGGGGAGACCCAGTACTTC.

V and J are TRBV11-1 and TRBJ2-1; 7 bases are shared with TRBD1. The CDR3 sequence is 13 residues long. V was clipped by 4 bases and J by 4 bases; unmatched bases: 1. CDR1 is SGHAT and CDR2 is FQDESV in the germline V gene (reference sequence). The CDR3 bases are TGTGCCAGCAGCTCGGACAGGTACAATGAGCAGTTCTTC. Translated: CASSSDRYNEQFF.

CDR3 coding DNA: TGCAGAGCACGGGCTATGGACGAGCAGTACTTC. Residues: CRARAMDEQYF. V is TRBV20-1 and J is TRBJ2-7; no clear D gene. Germline assignment: CDR1 DFQATT and CDR2 SNEGSKA (reference sequence). The CDR3 runs 11 residues.

The chain links TRBV28 to TRBJ1-1, with D possibly TRBD1 on 5 matching bases. The V end was cut by 5 bases, the J end by 4 bases, with 14 bases between. The CDR3 sequence is 14 residues long. The germline V gene has CDR1 MDHEN and CDR2 SYDVKM. CDR3 in amino acids: CASSPNIGGTEAFF. Here the CDR3 DNA reads TGTGCCAGCAGTCCCAACATCGGGGGCACTGAAGCTTTCTTT.

The chain is built from TRBV7-2 and TRBJ2-3; TRBD2 might be the D (6 bases). The V gene lost 5 bases and the J gene lost 1 base, with 16 bases spanning the gap. Germline CDR1 SGHTA, CDR2 FQGNSA. This CDR3 has 16 residues. The CDR3 region is CASSRAAGWGTDTQYF. CDR3 sequence (DNA): TGTGCCAGCAGCCGCGCGGCGGGGTGGGGCACAGATACGCAGTATTTT.

V gene TRBV9 combines with J gene TRBJ2-3; TRBD2 matches at 10 bases. J gave up 1 base and V 2 bases, and 1 base lay outside the gene matches. From germline, CDR1 is SGDLS and CDR2 YYNGEE. This CDR3 has 15 residues. CDR3 residues: CASSVGTSGTDTQYF. The CDR3, as DNA: TGTGCCAGCAGCGTTGGGACTAGCGGCACAGATACGCAGTATTTT.

This chain uses TRBV30 with TRBJ2-1; a possible D gene is TRBD2 (5 bases). V was shortened by 0 bases and J by 6 bases, with 15 bases between the two germline ends. The CDR3 totals 15 residues. Per the germline V gene, CDR1 is GTSNPN and CDR2 is SVGIG (reference sequence). The CDR3 spells CAWSVLGGPGNEQFF. CDR3 DNA: TGTGCCTGGAGTGTACTAGGCGGGCCTGGCAATGAGCAGTTCTTC.

This chain links TRBV6-5 with TRBJ1-3, with D unresolved. V lost 7 bases to trimming and J lost 0 bases, with 10 bases between them. Per the germline V gene, CDR1 is MNHEY and CDR2 is SVGAGI. The CDR3 has 14 residues. CDR3 amino acids: CASKGGNSGNTIYF. CDR3 bases: TGTGCCAGCAAGGGCGGGAACTCTGGAAACACCATATATTTT.

The CDR3 here is CASSSSALYGYTF. For the CDR3, the DNA is TGTGCCAGCAGTTCGTCAGCGCTCTATGGCTACACCTTC. The rearrangement links TRBV6-5 to TRBJ1-2; D unclear. Deletions cut 4 bases from V and 4 bases from J, with 10 bases between. The CDR3 covers 13 residues. The V gene's germline CDR1 is MNHEY and CDR2 SVGAGI.

CDR3 region: CAWSVGDGYGYTF. The CDR3, as DNA: TGTGCCTGGAGTGTCGGAGATGGCTATGGCTACACCTTC. J is TRBJ1-2 and V is TRBV30; D unresolved. From germline, CDR1 is GTSNPN and CDR2 SVGIG (reference sequence). The V end lost 0 bases, the J end lost 4 bases, and 9 bases lay between the germline ends. The CDR3 loop spans 13 amino acids. Together with reference TRBV30 and TRBJ1-2, the CDR3 gives the full variable domain: SQTIHQWPATLVQPVGSPLSLECTVEGTSNPNLYWYRQAAGRGLQLLFYSVGIGQISSEVPQNLSASRPQDRQFILSSKKLLLSDSGFYLCAWSVGDGYGYTFGSGTRLTVV.

The chain carries TRBV29-1 and TRBJ2-3, with 7 bases fitting TRBD1. Unmatched junction bases numbered 6, after V lost 3 bases and J lost 3 bases. Germline CDR1 is SQVTM and CDR2 is ANQGSEA. There are 14 residues in the CDR3. This chain's CDR3 is CSVDSPQGTDTQYF. The CDR3 DNA reads TGCAGCGTTGATTCTCCACAGGGGACAGATACGCAGTATTTT.

This chain uses TRBV28 with TRBJ2-1, with D uncertain. The CDR3 contains 12 residues. V gave up 6 bases and J gave up 7 bases, with 10 bases separating them. Germline-derived CDR1 and CDR2 are MDHEN and SYDVKM. CDR3 loop: CASSTPRNEQFF. The CDR3 bases are TGTGCCAGCAGCACCCCACGGAATGAGCAGTTCTTC.

The chain carries TRBV5-4 and TRBJ2-3; TRBD1 matches at 7 bases. The V segment lost 4 bases and the J segment 4 bases; nucleotides outside the gene matches: 3. There are 13 residues in the CDR3. The germline V gene encodes CDR1 SGHNT and CDR2 YYREEE (reference sequence). CDR3 in amino acids: CASSSQGADTQYF. Written as DNA, the CDR3 is TGTGCCAGCAGCAGCCAGGGGGCAGATACGCAGTATTTT.

V and J are TRBV9 and TRBJ2-7; TRBD2 aligns across 7 bases. V dropped 2 bases and J dropped 3; count of bases not matched to a gene: 2. Looked up from germline, CDR1 is SGDLS and CDR2 is YYNGEE. The CDR3 is 13 residues long. The CDR3 nucleotides are TGTGCCAGCAGCGTGACGGGGGGCTACGAGCAGTACTTC. Translated, it gives CASSVTGGYEQYF.

The chain recombines TRBV5-1 with TRBJ2-1, with 8 positions matching TRBD1. The CDR3 length is 14 residues. With 3 bases clipped from V and 10 bases from J, the junction kept 9 bases outside the gene matches. Looked up from germline, CDR1 is SGHRS and CDR2 is YFSETQ. The CDR3 DNA follows: TGCGCCAGCAGCTGGACAGGGTCCTCTTTAGAGCAGTTCTTC. Protein product: CASSWTGSSLEQFF.

The chain is built from TRBV28 and TRBJ1-1; 8 bases fit TRBD1. The CDR3 sequence is 17 residues long. Germline V gene sequence: CDR1 MDHEN, CDR2 SYDVKM. V was pared by 4 bases and J by 4 bases, with 14 bases of the junction left unmatched. This CDR3 is CASSSAGGGSFGTEAFF. DNA for the CDR3: TGTGCCAGCAGTTCGGCAGGGGGCGGCAGTTTTGGCACTGAAGCTTTCTTT.

This sequence joins TRBV5-1 and TRBJ1-3; the D gene is possibly TRBD1 (5 bases). V lost 4 bases and J lost 3, with 11 bases in between. The germline gives CDR1 SGHRS, CDR2 YFSETQ. The CDR3 totals 14 residues. The CDR3 region is CASSPRGDGNTIYF. Written as DNA, the CDR3 is TGCGCCAGCAGCCCCCGGGGGGATGGAAACACCATATATTTT.

The chain recombines TRBV20-1 with TRBJ2-5; D not resolved. The CDR3 is 9 amino acids. Germline V lookup: CDR1 DFQATT, CDR2 SNEGSKA (reference sequence). The CDR3 is CRVRETQYF. For the CDR3, the DNA is TGCAGGGTTAGAGAGACCCAGTACTTC.